This TCR beta chain was captured in a study of T cell changes during pregnancy in multiple sclerosis. The germline V and J ends were trimmed by 6 bases and 2 bases, with 14 bases remaining between them. CDR1 and CDR2 from the germline V gene are SNHLY and FYNNEI. The CDR3 is 14 residues long. Generated by immunoSEQ multiplex PCR, the TCRdb table keeps only in-frame clones and is missing some. The data show about 70,000 clones, with around 90% seen just once and about 0.3% held by the top ten. This sequence was found in a female donor with multiple sclerosis, enrolled in a pregnancy study. The source was CD4+ T cells from peripheral blood mononuclear cells, collected after pregnancy. This chain uses TRBV2 with TRBJ2-7; D is perhaps TRBD1 (6 bases). CDR3 loop: CASRYRVGTYEQYF. The CDR3 nucleotides are TGTGCCAGCAGATACAGGGTGGGGACCTACGAGCAGTACTTC.